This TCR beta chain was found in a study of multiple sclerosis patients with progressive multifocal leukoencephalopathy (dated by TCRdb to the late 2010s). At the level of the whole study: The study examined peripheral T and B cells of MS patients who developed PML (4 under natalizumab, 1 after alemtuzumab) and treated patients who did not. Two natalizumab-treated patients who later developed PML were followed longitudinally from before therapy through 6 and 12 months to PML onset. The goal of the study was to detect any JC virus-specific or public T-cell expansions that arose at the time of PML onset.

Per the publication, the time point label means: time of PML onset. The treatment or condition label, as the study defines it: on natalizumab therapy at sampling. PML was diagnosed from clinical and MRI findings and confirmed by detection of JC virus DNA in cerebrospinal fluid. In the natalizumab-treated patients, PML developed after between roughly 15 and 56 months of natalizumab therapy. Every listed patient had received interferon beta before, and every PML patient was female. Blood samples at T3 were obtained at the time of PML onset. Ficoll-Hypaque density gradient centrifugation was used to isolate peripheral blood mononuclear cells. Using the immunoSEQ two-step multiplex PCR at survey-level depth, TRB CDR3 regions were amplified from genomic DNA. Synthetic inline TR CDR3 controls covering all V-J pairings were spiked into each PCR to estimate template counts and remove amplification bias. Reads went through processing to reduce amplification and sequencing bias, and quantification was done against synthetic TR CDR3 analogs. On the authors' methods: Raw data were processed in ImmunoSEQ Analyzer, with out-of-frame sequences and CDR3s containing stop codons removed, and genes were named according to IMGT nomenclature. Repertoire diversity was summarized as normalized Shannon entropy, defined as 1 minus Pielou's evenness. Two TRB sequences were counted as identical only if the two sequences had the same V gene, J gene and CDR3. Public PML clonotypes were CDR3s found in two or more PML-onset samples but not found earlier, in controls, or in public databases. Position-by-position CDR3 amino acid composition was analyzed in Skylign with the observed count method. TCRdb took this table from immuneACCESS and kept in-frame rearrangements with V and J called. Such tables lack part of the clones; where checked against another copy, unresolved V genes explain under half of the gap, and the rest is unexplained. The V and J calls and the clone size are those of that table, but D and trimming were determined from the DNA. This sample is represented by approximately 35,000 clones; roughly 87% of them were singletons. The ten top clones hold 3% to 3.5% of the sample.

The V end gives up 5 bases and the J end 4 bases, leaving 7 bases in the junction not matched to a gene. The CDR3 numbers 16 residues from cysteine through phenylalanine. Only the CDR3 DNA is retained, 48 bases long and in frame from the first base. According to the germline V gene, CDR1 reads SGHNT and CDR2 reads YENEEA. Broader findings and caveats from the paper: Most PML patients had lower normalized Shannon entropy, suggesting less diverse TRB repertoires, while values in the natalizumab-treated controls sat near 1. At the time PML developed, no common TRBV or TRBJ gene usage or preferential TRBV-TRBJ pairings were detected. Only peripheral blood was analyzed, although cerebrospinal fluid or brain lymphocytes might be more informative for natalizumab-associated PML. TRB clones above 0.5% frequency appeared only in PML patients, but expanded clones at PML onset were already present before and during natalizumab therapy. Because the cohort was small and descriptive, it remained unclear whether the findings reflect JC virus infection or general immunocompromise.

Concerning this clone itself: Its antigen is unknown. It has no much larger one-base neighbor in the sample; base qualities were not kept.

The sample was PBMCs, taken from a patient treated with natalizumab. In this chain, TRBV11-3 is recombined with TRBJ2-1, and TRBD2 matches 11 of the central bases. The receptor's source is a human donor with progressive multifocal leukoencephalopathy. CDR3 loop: CASSPAGLAVYNEQFF. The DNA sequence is TGTGCCAGCAGCCCAGCGGGACTAGCGGTTTACAATGAGCAGTTCTTC. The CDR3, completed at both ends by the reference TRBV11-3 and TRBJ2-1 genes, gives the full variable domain EAGVVQSPRYKIIEKKQPVAFWCNPISGHNTLYWYLQNLGQGPELLIRYENEEAVDDSQLPKDRFSAERLKGVDSTLKIQPAELGDSAVYLCASSPAGLAVYNEQFFGPGTRLTVL.